The sequence of this TCR beta chain was determined in a study of cytomegalovirus exposure and HLA in healthy donors. Findings and caveats of the study: Later, an analysis showed that TCR beta chains associated with HLA were more clonally expanded than others that were equally common. V- and J-gene trimming of TCR beta was linked (in a later analysis) to a missense DCLRE1C variant. Presence/absence comparisons presumed near-even sequencing depth among donors.

This clone was detected a few times. The antigen remains undetermined. Donors had nominal health at sampling but likely had unrecorded immune exposures. Germline-derived CDR1 and CDR2 are LNHDA and SQIVND (reference sequence). V shed 0 bases, J shed 3 bases, and the junction held 14 bases outside the gene matches. CDR3 length: 18 residues. It was with 60 Vbeta and 13 Jbeta primers that the PCR ran. Sequenced by immunoSEQ multiplex PCR; TCRdb stores in-frame clones only, minus some. The sample lists 160,000 or so clones, just under 80% occurring once. The sample consisted of PBMCs. J is TRBJ2-7 and V is TRBV19; TRBD2 agrees at 7 bases. This TCR came from a woman between 50 and 59 years old in good health and CMV-seronegative. The CDR3 loop reads CASSIDVRRESRSYEQYF. CDR3 nucleotides: TGTGCCAGTAGTATAGATGTGAGGCGGGAGAGTCGAAGCTACGAGCAGTACTTC.